This T cell receptor beta chain was identified in a study of blood T cell repertoires in COVID-19. As for the study in general: Acute and convalescent COVID-19 samples came from the United States, Italy and Spain. Sources were T cells, B-cell-depleted T cells, or PBMCs; the material itself was cDNA or gDNA.

Data came from immunoSEQ multiplex PCR; TCRdb stores just in-frame clones and leaves some out. This sample yields about 98,000 clones, of which around 84% are seen a single time; about 3% belongs to the top ten. Trimming removed 1 base from V and 4 bases from J, with 4 bases in between. Germline CDR1 and CDR2: SEHNR and FQNEAQ (reference sequence). The CDR3 has 12 amino acids. This rearrangement joins TRBV7-9 to TRBJ2-5; D unresolved. The sequencing input was peripheral blood. The TCR comes from a man aged 45-65 years with active or convalescent COVID-19. DNA for the CDR3: TGTGCCAGCAGCTTAGTCAGAGAGACCCAGTACTTC. As protein: CASSLVRETQYF.